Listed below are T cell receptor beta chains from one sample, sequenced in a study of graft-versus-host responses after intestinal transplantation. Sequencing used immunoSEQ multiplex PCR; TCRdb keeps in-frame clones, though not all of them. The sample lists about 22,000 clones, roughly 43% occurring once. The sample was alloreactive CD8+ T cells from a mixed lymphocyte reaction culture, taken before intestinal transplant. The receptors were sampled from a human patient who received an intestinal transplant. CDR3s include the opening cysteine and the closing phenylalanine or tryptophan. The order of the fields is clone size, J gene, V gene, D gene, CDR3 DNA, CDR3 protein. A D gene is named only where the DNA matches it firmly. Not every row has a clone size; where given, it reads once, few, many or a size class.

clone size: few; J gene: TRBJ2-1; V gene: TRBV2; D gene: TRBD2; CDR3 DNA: TGTGCCAGCAGTGATTCTAGCGGGAGTCGAAATGAGCAGTTCTTC; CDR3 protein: CASSDSSGSRNEQFF
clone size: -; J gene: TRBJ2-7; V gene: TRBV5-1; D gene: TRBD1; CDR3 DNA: TGCGCCAGCAGCACCGGGACAGGGGCCTACGAGCAGTACTTC; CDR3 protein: CASSTGTGAYEQYF
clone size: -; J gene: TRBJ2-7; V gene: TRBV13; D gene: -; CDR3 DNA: TGTGCCAGCAGCTTGGTTGGCGGAGGCCCCTTACCCGAGCAGTACTTC; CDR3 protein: CASSLVGGGPLPEQYF
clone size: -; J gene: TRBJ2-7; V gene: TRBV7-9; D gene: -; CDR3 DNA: TGTGCCAGCAGCTTGAGCCTCCCCTACGAGCAGTACTTC; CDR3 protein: CASSLSLPYEQYF
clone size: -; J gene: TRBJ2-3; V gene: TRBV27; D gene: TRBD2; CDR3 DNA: TGTGCCAGCGGCCTCCTAGCGGTGCCCCGCACAGATACGCAGTATTTT; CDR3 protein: CASGLLAVPRTDTQYF
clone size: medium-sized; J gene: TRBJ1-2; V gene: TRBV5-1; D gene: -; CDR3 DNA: TGCGCCAGCAGCCGAACCCCCGCGACAGAGTCTTATGGCTACACCTTC; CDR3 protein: CASSRTPATESYGYTF
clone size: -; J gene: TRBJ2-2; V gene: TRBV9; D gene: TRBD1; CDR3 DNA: TGTGCCAGCAGCGGCCGGGACAGGGAATACACCGGGGAGCTGTTTTTT; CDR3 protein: CASSGRDREYTGELFF
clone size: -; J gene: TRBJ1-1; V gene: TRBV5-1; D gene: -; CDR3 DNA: TGCGCCAGCAGCCCTCTGGGGGCTAACACTGAAGCTTTCTTT; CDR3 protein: CASSPLGANTEAFF
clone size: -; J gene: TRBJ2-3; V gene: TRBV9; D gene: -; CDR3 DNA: TGTGCCAGCAGCGTGGGGGCGGGGGCTCGGGATACGCAGTATTTT; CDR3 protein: CASSVGAGARDTQYF
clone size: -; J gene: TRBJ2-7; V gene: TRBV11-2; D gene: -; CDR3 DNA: TGTGCCAGCAGCTCTCCTGGAAGCATCTCCTACGAGCAGTACTTC; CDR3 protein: CASSSPGSISYEQYF
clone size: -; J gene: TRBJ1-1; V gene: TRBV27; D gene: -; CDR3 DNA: TGTGCCAGCGGGTTGGAATGGCAAGCTCTCTTT; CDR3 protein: CASGLEWQALF
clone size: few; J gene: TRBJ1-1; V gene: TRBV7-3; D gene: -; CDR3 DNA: TGTGCCAGCAGCTTGGGGGGGGCTCGGACTGAAGCTTTCTTT; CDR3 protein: CASSLGGARTEAFF
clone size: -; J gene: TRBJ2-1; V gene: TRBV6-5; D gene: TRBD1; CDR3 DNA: TGTGCCAGCACCGAGACAGGGTCCAATGAGCAGTTCTTC; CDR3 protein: CASTETGSNEQFF
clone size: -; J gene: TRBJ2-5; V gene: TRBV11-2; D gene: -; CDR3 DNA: TGTGCCAGCAGCTTACTTAGCAGCCTGGAGACCCAGTACTTC; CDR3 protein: CASSLLSSLETQYF
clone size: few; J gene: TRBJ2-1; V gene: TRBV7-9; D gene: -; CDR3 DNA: TGTGCCAGCAGCTTAGCGGGGGCTAACAATGAGCAGTTCTTC; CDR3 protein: CASSLAGANNEQFF
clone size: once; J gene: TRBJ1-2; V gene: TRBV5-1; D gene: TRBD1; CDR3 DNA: TGCGCCAGCTCGGGACAGGGAGGGAACTATGGCTACACCTTC; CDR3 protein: CASSGQGGNYGYTF
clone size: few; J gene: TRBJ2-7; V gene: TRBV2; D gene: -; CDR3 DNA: TGTGCCAGCACTAACGGGGACACGGGCCTCTACGAGCAGTACTTC; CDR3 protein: CASTNGDTGLYEQYF
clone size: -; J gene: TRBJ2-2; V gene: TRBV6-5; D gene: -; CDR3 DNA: TGTGCCAGCAGACCGAGGACAGCGAACACCGGGGAGCTGTTTTTT; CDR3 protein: CASRPRTANTGELFF
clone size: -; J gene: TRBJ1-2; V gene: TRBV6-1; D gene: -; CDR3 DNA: TGTGCCAGCAGAAATACTAGGGGATCGGCGGGCTACACCTTC; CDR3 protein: CASRNTRGSAGYTF
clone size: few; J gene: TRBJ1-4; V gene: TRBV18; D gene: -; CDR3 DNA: TGTGCCAGCTCACCAGGTTGGGGGAATGAAAAACTGTTTTTT; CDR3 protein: CASSPGWGNEKLFF
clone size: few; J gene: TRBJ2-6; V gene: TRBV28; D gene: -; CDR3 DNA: TGTGCCAGCAGTGCCGCCACCAACTCTGGGGCCAACGTCCTGACTTTC; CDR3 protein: CASSAATNSGANVLTF
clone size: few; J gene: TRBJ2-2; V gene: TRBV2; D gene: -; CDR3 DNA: TGTGCCAGCAGTGAGTGGGCGGGGGAGCTGTTTTTT; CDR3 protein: CASSEWAGELFF
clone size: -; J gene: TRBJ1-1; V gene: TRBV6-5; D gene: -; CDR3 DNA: TGTGCCAGCAGGTACCGGGACACTGAAGCTTTCTTT; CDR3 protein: CASRYRDTEAFF
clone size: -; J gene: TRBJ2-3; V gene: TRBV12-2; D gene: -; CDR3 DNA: TGTGCAAGTCGCCACCTTGGGACTATTAGCACAGATACGCAGTATTTT; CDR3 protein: CASRHLGTISTDTQYF
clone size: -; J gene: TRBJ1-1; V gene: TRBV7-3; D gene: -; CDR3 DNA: TGTGCCAGCAGCTCACACGTAAACACTGAAGCTTTCTTT; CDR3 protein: CASSSHVNTEAFF
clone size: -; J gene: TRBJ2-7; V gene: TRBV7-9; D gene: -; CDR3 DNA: TGTGCCAGCAGCCCCCAGAGGGTCTCCTACGAGCAGTACTTC; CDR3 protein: CASSPQRVSYEQYF
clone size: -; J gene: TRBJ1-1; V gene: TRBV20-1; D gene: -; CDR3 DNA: TGCAGTGTTAAGGGGAACACTGAAGCTTTCTTT; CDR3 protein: CSVKGNTEAFF
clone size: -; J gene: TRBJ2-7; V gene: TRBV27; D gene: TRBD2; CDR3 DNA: TGTGCCAGCAGATCTAGCGGGAGGAACTACGAGCAGTACTTC; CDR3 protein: CASRSSGRNYEQYF
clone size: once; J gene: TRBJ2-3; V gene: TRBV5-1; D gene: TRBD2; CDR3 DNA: TGCGCCAGCAGCTCGGGACTAGCGGGAGTACAGAGCACAGATACGCAGTATTTT; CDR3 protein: CASSSGLAGVQSTDTQYF